This TCR beta chain was sequenced in a study of cytomegalovirus exposure and HLA in healthy donors. About this clone: As yet, its antigen is unknown.

PCR primers comprised 60 Vbeta and 13 Jbeta primers. The assay was immunoSEQ multiplex PCR, and TCRdb's table has in-frame clones only and misses some. The sample consists of about 190,000 clones, roughly 87% of them appearing once. Study-level points and caveats: It is likely that the observed cluster of highly shared sequence variants was a sequencing artifact. Cytomegalovirus association was listed for about 170 TCR beta chains. While the bulk of TCR sequences proved rare, some public TCRs turned up in many donors.

The CDR3 loop spans 17 amino acids. Trimming left V 0 bases short and J 7 bases short, with 19 bases between. CDR1 LNHDA and CDR2 SQIVND come from the germline V gene (reference sequence). The chain employs TRBV19 and TRBJ1-5; maybe TRBD1 (5 bases). The sequence derives from a boy between 2 and 15 years old in good health and CMV-seronegative. Material for sequencing was PBMCs. The CDR3 DNA reads TGTGCCAGTAGTATAGATCGTGCGGAGGGACTAAACCAGCCCCAGCATTTT. The encoded protein is CASSIDRAEGLNQPQHF. The full variable domain, completed using reference TRBV19 and TRBJ1-5, is DGGITQSPKYLFRKEGQNVTLSCEQNLNHDAMYWYRQDPGQGLRLIYYSQIVNDFQKGDIAEGYSVSREKKESFPLTVTSAQKNPTAFYLCASSIDRAEGLNQPQHFGDGTRLSIL.